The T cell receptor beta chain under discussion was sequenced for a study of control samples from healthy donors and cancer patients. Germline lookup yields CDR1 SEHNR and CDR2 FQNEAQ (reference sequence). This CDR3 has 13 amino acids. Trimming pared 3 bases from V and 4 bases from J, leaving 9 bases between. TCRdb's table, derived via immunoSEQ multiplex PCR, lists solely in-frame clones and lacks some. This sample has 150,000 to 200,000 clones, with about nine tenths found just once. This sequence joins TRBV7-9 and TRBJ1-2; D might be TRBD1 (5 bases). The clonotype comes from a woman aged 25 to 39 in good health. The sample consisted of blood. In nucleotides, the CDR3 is TGTGCCAGCAGCTTCGGGACCGGCTATGGCTACACCTTC. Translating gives CASSFGTGYGYTF.